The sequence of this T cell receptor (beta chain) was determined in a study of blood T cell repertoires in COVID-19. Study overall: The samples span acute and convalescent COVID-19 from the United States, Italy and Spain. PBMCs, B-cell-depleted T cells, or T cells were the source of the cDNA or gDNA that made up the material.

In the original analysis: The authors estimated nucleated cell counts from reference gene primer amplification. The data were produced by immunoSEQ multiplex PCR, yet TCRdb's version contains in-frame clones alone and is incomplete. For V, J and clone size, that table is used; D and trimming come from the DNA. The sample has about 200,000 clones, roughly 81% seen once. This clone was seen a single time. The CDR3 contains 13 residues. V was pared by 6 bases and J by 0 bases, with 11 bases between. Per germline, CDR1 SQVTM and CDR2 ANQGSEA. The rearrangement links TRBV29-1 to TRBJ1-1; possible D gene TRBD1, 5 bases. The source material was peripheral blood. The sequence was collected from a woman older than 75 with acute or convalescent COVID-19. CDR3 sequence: CSVVRQLNTEAFF. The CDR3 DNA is TGCAGCGTAGTCAGACAGTTGAACACTGAAGCTTTCTTT.